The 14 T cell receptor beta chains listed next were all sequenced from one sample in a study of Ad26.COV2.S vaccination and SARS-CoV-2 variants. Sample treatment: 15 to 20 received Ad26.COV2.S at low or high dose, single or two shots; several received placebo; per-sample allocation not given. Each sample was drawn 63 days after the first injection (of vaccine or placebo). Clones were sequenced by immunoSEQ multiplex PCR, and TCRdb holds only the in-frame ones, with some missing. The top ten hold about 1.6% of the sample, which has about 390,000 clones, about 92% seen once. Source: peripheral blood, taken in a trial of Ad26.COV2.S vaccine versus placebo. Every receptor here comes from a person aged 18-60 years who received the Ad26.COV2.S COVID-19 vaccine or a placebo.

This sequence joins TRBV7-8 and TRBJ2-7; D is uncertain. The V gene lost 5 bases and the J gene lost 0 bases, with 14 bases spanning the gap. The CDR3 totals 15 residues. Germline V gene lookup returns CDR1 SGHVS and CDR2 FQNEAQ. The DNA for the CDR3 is TGTGCCAGCAGCGAAAGACTGGAAAGCTCCTACGAGCAGTACTTC. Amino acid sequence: CASSERLESSYEQYF.

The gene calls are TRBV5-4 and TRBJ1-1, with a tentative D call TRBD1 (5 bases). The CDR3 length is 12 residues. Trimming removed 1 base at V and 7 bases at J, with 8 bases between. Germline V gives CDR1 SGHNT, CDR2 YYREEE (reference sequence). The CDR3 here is CASSLMGGEAFF. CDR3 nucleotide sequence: TGTGCCAGCAGCTTGATGGGGGGTGAAGCTTTCTTT.

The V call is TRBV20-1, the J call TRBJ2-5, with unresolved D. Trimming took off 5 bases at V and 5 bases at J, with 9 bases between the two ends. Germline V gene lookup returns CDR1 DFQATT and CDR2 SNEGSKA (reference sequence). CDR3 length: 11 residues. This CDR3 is CSAQAGETQYF. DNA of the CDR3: TGCAGTGCTCAGGCTGGGGAGACCCAGTACTTC.

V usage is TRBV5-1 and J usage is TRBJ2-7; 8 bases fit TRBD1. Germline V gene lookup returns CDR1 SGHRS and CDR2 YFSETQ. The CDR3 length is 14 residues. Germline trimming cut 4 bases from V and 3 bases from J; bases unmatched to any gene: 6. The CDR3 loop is CASSPGTGGYEQYF. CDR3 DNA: TGCGCCAGCAGCCCCGGGACAGGAGGCTACGAGCAGTACTTC.

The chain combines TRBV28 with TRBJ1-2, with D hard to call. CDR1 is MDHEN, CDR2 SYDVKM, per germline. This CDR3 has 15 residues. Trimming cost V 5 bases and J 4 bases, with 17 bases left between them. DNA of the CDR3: TGTGCCAGCAGTCAACCGGCTACGGGAGGCTATGGCTACACCTTC. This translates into CASSQPATGGYGYTF.

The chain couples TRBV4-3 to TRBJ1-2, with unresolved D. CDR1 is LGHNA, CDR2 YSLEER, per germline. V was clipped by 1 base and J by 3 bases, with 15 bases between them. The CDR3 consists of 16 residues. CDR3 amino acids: CASSQGRGRGDYGYTF. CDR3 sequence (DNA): TGCGCCAGCAGCCAAGGGAGAGGACGGGGAGACTATGGCTACACCTTC.

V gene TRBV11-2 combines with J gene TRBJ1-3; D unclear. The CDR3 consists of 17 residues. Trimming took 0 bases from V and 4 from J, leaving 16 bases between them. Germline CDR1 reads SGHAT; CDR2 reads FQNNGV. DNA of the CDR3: TGTGCCAGCAGCTTAGATCTGGCGGGGTTAGGAGGAAACACCATATATTTT. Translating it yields CASSLDLAGLGGNTIYF.

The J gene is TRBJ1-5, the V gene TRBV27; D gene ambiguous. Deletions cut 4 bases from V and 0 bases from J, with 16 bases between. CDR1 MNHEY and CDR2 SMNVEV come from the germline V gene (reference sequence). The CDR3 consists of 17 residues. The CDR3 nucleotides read TGTGCCAGCAGTTCCGGTCCGTTACCTTATAGCAATCAGCCCCAGCATTTT. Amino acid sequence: CASSSGPLPYSNQPQHF.

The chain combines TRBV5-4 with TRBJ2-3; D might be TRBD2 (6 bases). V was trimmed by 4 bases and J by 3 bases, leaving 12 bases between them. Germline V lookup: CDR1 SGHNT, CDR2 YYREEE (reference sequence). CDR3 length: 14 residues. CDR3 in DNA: TGTGCCAGCAGCGCCATACGGGGGACAGATACGCAGTATTTT. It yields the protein CASSAIRGTDTQYF.

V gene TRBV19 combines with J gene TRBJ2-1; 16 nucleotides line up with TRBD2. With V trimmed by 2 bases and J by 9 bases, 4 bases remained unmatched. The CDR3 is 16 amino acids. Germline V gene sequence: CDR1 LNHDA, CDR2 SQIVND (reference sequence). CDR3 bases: TGTGCCAGTAGTATACCGGGACTAGCGGGGGGGGCTGAGCAGTTCTTC. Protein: CASSIPGLAGGAEQFF.

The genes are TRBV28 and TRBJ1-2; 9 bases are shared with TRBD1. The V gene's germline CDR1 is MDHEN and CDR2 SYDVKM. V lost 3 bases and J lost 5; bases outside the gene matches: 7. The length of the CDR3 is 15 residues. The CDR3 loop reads CASSFGTGNRYGYTF. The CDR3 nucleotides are TGTGCCAGCAGTTTTGGGACAGGGAATCGGTATGGCTACACCTTC.

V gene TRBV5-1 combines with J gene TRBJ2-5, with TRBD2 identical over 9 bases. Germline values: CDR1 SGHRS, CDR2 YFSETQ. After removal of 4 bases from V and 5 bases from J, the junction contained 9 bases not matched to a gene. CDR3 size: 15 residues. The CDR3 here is CASSHSGGLVETQYF. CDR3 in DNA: TGCGCCAGCAGCCACAGCGGGGGGTTGGTTGAGACCCAGTACTTC.

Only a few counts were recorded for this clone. The CDR3 nucleotides read TGTGCCAGCAGCCAACTCCATAAGCGGGGGGGCGGCGAGCAGTACTTC. Its translation is CASSQLHKRGGGEQYF. The chain links TRBV3-1 (or the pseudogene TRBV3-2) to TRBJ2-7; 10 nucleotides agree with TRBD2. V shed 2 bases, J shed 6 bases, and the junction held 10 bases outside the gene matches. The CDR3 spans 16 residues. CDR1 is LGHDT and CDR2 is YNNKEL in the germline V gene (reference sequence).

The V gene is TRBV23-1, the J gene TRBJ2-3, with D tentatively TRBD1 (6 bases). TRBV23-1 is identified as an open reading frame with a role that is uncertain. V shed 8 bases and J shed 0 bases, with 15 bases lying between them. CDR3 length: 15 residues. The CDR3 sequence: CASGPVGASTDTQYF. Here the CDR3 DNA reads TGCGCCAGCGGCCCCGTGGGGGCCAGCACAGATACGCAGTATTTT.